This TCR beta chain is from a study of cytomegalovirus exposure and HLA in healthy donors. Overall study findings and caveats: As was reported, the classifier diagnosed cytomegalovirus status with high specificity and sensitivity.

About this clone itself: Antigen unknown.

This table comes from immunoSEQ multiplex PCR, and its TCRdb copy is limited to in-frame clones, with some not included. The table lists about 74,000 clones, around 95% of them singletons. The CDR3 spans 16 residues. The germline CDR1 and CDR2 sequences are MNHNS and SASEGT. Germline trimming cut 1 base from V and 3 bases from J; bases unmatched to any gene: 6. This TCR came from a woman aged 18-29 years in good health and CMV-seropositive. The sequenced sample consisted of PBMCs. The V call is TRBV6-1, the J call TRBJ2-1; 7 positions agree with TRBD2. For the CDR3, the DNA is TGTGCCAGCAGTGAAGTGGGAGGGGTCGTCTACAATGAGCAGTTCTTC. It specifies CASSEVGGVVYNEQFF.